The entry below gives a single TCR beta chain sequence along with its context. A universal primer binding site was introduced by template switching. The final cDNA contained unique molecular identifiers. TCRdb re-analysed the 5' RACE reads in MiXCR, keeping a single row per CDR3 protein. The data contain over 600,000 distinct CDR3 sequences, 21% of them seen just once; the ten biggest clones take up over 4%. The data are from a study of identical twins. Healthy Caucasian donors formed the entire cohort. Another study also made use of these data, one on T cells expressing NK-cell markers. From that study: Sequencing of TCR beta repertoires drew on sorted CD3+CD56+NKG2C+, CD3+CD56+NKG2C- and CD3+CD56-NKG2C+ T cells. In several experiments, an anti-gamma-delta TCR antibody restricted sorting to alpha-beta TCR T cells.

The source material was PBMCs. This clonotype was sampled from a woman under 30 in good health.

This chain's CDR3 is CAISLTGGWDQPQHF. The CDR3 region has the DNA TGTGCCATCAGTCTAACAGGGGGCTGGGATCAGCCCCAGCATTTT. V usage is TRBV10-3 and J usage is TRBJ1-5, with 9 bases lining up with TRBD1. This CDR3 is built from 15 residues. The junction had 7 bases not matched to a gene; V was cut back by 5 bases and J by 5 bases. CDR1 and CDR2 from the germline V gene are ENHRY and SYGVKD.